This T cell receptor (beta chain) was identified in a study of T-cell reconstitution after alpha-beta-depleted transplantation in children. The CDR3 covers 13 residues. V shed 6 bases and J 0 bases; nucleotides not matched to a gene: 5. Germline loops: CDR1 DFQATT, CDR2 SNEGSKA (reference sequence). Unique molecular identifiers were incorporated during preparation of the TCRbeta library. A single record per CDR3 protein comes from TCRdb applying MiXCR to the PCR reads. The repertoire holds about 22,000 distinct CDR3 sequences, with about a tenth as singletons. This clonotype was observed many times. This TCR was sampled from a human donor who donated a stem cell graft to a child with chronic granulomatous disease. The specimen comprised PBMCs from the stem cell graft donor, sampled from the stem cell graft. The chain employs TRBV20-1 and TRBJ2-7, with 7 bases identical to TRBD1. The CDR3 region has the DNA TGCAGTGCCCGAGGGACAGCCTCCTACGAGCAGTACTTC. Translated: CSARGTASYEQYF.